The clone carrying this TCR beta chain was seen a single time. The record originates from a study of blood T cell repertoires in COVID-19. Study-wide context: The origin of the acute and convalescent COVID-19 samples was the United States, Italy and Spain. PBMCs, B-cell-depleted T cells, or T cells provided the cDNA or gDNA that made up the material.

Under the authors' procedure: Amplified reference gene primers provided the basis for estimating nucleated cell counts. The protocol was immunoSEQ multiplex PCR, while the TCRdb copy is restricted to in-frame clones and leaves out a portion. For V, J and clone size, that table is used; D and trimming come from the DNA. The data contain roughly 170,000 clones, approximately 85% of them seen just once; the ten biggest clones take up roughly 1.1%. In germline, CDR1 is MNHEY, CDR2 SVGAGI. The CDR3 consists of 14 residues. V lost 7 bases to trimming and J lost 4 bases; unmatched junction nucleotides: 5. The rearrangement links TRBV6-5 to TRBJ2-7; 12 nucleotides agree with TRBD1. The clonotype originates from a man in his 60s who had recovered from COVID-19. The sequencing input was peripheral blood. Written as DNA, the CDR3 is TGTGCCAGCATTAAGGGACAGGGGGCGTACGAGCAGTACTTC. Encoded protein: CASIKGQGAYEQYF.